The source of this T cell receptor (beta chain) is a study of shared clonotypes between healthy human individuals. Study-level results: Generation probabilities of non-shared clonotypes were lower (relative to those shared by all four donors). A limitation of the genetic and exposure-history diversity represented arose from few donors. Rarefaction gave evidence that sorted-subset sequencing remained incomplete despite large depth.

Of note for this clone: The antigen remains undetermined.

Sequenced by immunoSEQ multiplex PCR; TCRdb stores in-frame clones only, minus some. The top ten hold over 0.12% of the sample, which has 2 million to 3 million clones, roughly nine tenths seen once. The donors were all Caucasian adults (living in Nashville, Tennessee). This sequence originates from a man aged 18 to 35 in good health. The sequenced sample consisted of naive CD4+ T cells sorted from blood. Subset meaning: CD45RA+ positively selected.

The CDR3 bases are TGTGCCTCTACCCTCACAGGGAGGGGCACCGGGGAGCTGTTTTTT. This translates into CASTLTGRGTGELFF. V usage is TRBV6-5 and J usage is TRBJ2-2; tentative D call: TRBD2 (7 bases). Trimming removed 11 bases from V and 4 bases from J, with 20 bases in between. Germline assignment: CDR1 MNHEY and CDR2 SVGAGI. This CDR3 is built from 15 residues.